The sample holds one count of the clone carrying this TCR beta chain. Its specificity is not known. Data came from immunoSEQ multiplex PCR; TCRdb stores just in-frame clones and leaves some out. The table has 150,000 to 200,000 clones, approximately 90% seen once. The data belong to a study of T cell responses to AZD1222 COVID-19 vaccine. Study results and caveats: Mapped onto spike, vaccine-associated CD4 TCRs spanned it and were dominant at 160-218 and 743-854. All repertoire sampling was performed exclusively after the peak T cell response. Nearly half of spike-specific TCRs reportedly go after variant regions that carry no mutations. Rises in breadth and depth of Spike-specific TCRs came after two AZD1222 doses.

Germline CDR1 reads SGHTA; CDR2 reads FQGNSA. The CDR3 is 14 residues long. The V end was cut by 5 bases, the J end by 5 bases, with 15 bases between. The sample in question was peripheral blood, obtained on day 0 of AZD1222 vaccination. The receptor was derived from an adult in good health. The chain joins TRBV7-2 to TRBJ2-5, with D uncertain. For the CDR3, the DNA is TGTGCCAGCAGCCGTGGCCCGACGAGCGAGACCCAGTACTTC. This codes for CASSRGPTSETQYF.